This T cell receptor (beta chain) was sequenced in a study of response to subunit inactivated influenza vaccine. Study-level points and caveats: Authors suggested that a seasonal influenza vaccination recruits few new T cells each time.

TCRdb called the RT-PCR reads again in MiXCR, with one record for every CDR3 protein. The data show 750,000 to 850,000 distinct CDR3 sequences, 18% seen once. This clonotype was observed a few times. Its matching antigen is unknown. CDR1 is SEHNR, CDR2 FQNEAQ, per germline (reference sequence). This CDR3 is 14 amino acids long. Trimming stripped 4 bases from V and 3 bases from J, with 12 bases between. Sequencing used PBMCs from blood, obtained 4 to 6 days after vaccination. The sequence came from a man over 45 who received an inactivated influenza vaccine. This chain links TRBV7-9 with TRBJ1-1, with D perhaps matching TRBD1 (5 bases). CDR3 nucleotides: TGTGCCAGCAGCTCCTGGGGAGGGGACACTGAAGCTTTCTTT. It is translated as CASSSWGGDTEAFF.